Sequencing of this T cell receptor beta chain was carried out in a study of T cells after posttransplantation cyclophosphamide. Regarding the study as a whole: Later blood repertoires were often dominated by clones from the donor CD8+ memory compartment.

Busulfan-fludarabine conditioning, marrow transplant, and cyclophosphamide on days +3 and +4 were administered. The table came from immunoSEQ multiplex PCR; TCRdb's copy has only in-frame clones and leaves some out. In total the sample includes roughly 8,000 clones, none of them seen once. The ends were cut back, 4 bases at V and 0 bases at J, with 12 bases in the middle. The CDR3 has 15 residues. Germline V gene data show CDR1 as ENHRY and CDR2 as SYGVKD. This clone is judged medium-sized. The target antigen is unknown. The TCR was taken from a female patient aged 50-59 years who received an allogeneic stem cell transplant from a related donor, was CMV-positive, and had no GVHD. Among the T cells, some may be from the graft donor. V is TRBV10-3 and J is TRBJ1-2; the D gene is possibly TRBD1 (6 bases). The starting material was PBMCs, obtained after allogeneic stem cell transplant with posttransplant cyclophosphamide. CDR3: CAISGTEPTNYGYTF. CDR3 coding DNA: TGTGCCATCAGTGGGACAGAGCCTACTAACTATGGCTACACCTTC.